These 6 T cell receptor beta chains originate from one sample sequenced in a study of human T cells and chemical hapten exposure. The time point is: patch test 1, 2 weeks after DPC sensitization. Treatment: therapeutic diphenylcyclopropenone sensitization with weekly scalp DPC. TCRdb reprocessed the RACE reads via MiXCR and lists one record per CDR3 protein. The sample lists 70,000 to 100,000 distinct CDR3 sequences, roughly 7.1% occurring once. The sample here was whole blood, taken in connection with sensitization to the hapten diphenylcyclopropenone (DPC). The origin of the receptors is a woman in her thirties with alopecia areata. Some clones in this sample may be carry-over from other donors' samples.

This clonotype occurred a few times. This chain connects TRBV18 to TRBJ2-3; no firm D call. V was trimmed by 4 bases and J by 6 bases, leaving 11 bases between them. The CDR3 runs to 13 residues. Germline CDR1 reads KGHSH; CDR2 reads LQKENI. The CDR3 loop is CASSRQISDTQYF. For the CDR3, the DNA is TGTGCCAGCTCACGCCAAATTTCTGATACGCAGTATTTT.

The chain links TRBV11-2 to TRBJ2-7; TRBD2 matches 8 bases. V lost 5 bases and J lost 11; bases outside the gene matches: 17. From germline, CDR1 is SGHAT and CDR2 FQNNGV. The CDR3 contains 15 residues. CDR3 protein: CASSQSGGGALEEYF. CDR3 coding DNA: TGTGCCAGCAGCCAAAGCGGGGGAGGGGCGCTGGAGGAGTACTTC.

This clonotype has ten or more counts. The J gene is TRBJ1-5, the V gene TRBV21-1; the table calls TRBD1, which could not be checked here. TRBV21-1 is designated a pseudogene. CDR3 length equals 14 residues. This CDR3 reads CASSKEGVRQPQHF. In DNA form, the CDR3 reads TGTGCCAGCAGCAAAGAGGGGGTCCGGCAGCCCCAGCATTTT.

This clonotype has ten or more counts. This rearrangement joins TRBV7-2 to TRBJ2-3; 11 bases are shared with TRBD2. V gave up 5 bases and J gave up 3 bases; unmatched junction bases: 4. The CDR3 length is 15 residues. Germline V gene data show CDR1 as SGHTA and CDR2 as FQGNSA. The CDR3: CASSAIAGGTDTQYF. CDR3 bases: TGTGCCAGCAGCGCCATAGCGGGGGGGACAGATACGCAGTATTTT.

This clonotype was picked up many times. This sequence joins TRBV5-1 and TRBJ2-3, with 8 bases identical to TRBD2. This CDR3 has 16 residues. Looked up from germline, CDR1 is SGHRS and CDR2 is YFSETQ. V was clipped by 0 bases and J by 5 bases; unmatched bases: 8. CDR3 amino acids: CASSLGGLAPRDTQYF. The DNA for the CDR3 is TGCGCCAGCAGCTTGGGAGGACTAGCCCCTCGAGATACGCAGTATTTT.

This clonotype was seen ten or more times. The CDR3 bases are TGTGCCAGCAGTAGGACTAGCGCCACCGGGGAGCTGTTTTTT. Its protein product is CASSRTSATGELFF. The rearrangement links TRBV3-1 to TRBJ2-2; 9 nucleotides agree with TRBD2. The CDR3 runs 14 residues. Germline loops: CDR1 LGHDT, CDR2 YNNKEL (reference sequence). The J segment lost 4 bases and the V segment lost 6 bases, leaving 3 bases of the junction unmatched. Combining the CDR3 with reference TRBV3-1 and TRBJ2-2 gives the whole variable domain DTAVSQTPKYLVTQMGNDKSIKCEQNLGHDTMYWYKQDSKKFLKIMFSYNNKELIINETVPNRFSPKSPDKAHLNLHINSLELGDSAVYFCASSRTSATGELFFGEGSRLTVL.